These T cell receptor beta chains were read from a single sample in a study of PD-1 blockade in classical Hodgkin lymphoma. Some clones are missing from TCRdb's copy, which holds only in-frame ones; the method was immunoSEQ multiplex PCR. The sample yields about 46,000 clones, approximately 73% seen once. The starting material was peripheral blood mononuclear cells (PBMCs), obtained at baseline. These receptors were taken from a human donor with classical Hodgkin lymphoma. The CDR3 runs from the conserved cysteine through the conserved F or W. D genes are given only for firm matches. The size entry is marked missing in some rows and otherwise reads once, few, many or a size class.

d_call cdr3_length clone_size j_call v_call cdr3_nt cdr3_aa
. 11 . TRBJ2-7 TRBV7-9 TGTGCCAGCAGCCTCGGAGACGAGCAGTACTTC CASSLGDEQYF
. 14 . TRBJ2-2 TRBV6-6 TGTGCCAGCAGTTACGGCGTAAACACCGGGGAGCTGTTTTTT CASSYGVNTGELFF
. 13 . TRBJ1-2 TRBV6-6 TGTGCCAGCAGTTATTCCGGGCAGAATGGCTACACCTTC CASSYSGQNGYTF
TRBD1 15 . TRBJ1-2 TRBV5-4 TGTGCCAGCAGCTGGACAGGGGGCGCTCCCTATGGCTACACCTTC CASSWTGGAPYGYTF
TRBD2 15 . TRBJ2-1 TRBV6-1 TGTGCCAGCAAACTACTAGCGGGAGGACTGAATGAGCAGTTCTTC CASKLLAGGLNEQFF
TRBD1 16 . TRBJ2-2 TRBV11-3 TGTGCCAGCAGCCCAACCGGGACAGCTAACACCGGGGAGCTGTTTTTT CASSPTGTANTGELFF
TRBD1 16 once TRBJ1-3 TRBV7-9 TGTGCCAGCAGCGTCGGACAGGGGGCGTATCAAAACACCATATATTTT CASSVGQGAYQNTIYF
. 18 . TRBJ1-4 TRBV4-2 TGTGCCAGCAGCCAAGTTATAAACTCGGATCAAAGCAATGAAAAACTGTTTTTT CASSQVINSDQSNEKLFF
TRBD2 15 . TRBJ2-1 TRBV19 TGTGCCAGTAGTATAGCTAGCGGGGAGTACAATGAGCAGTTCTTC CASSIASGEYNEQFF
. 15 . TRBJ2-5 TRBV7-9 TGTGCCAGCACCGGAGTTAGCGCGATGCAAGAGACCCAGTACTTC CASTGVSAMQETQYF
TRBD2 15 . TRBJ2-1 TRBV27 TGTGCCAGCAGTGGCCTAGCGGGCCCTAACAATGAGCAGTTCTTC CASSGLAGPNNEQFF
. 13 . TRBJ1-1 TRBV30 TGTGCCTGGAGTTCGGGGGGCCGGACTGAAGCTTTCTTT CAWSSGGRTEAFF
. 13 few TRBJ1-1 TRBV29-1 TGCAGCGTTGGGGCGCTCATGAACACTGAAGCTTTCTTT CSVGALMNTEAFF